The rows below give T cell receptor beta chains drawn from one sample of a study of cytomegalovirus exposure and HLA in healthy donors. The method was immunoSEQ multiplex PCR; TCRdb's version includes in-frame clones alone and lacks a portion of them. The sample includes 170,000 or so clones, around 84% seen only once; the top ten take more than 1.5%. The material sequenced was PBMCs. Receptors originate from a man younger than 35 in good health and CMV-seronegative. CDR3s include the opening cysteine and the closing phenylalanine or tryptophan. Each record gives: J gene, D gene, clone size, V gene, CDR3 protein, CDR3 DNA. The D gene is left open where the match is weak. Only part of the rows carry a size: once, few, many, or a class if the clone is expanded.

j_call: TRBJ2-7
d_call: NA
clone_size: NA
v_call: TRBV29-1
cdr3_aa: CSVEDPRVVGRSEQYF
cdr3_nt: TGCAGCGTTGAAGATCCGCGGGTGGTAGGACGGAGCGAACAGTACTTC

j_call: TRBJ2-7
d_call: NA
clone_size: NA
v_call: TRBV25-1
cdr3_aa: CASTEGGYEQYF
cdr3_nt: TGTGCCAGCACCGAGGGGGGGTACGAGCAGTACTTC

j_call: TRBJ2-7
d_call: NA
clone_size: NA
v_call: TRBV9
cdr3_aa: CASSADGLHSSEQYF
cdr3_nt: TGTGCCAGCAGCGCAGACGGACTACACTCAAGCGAGCAGTACTTC

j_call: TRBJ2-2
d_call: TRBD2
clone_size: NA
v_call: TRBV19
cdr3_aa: CASRGEGPGELFF
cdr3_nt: TGTGCCAGTCGGGGGGAAGGCCCCGGGGAGCTGTTTTTT

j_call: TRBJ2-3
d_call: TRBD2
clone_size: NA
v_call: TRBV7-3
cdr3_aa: CASSPGLAGDTQYF
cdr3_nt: TGTGCCAGCAGCCCGGGACTAGCGGGAGATACGCAGTATTTT

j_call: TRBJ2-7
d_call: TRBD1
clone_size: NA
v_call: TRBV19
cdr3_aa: CASSIPGQGSGEQYF
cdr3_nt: TGTGCCAGTAGTATCCCGGGACAGGGATCAGGGGAGCAGTACTTC

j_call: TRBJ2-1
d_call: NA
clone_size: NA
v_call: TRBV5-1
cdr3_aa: CASRAEAYNEQFF
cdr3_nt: TGCGCCAGCAGGGCGGAGGCCTACAATGAGCAGTTCTTC

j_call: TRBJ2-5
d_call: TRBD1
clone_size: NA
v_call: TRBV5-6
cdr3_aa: CASSRDRVALQETQYF
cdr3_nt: TGTGCCAGCAGCCGGGACAGGGTAGCCTTACAAGAGACCCAGTACTTC

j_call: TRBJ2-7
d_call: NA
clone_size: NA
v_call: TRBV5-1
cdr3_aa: CASSLNAGTVSYEQYF
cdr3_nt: TGCGCCAGCAGCCTGAACGCCGGGACTGTCTCCTACGAGCAGTACTTC

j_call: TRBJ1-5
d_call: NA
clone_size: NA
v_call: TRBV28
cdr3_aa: CATATGGMGNQPQHF
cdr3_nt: TGTGCCACAGCAACGGGGGGCATGGGCAATCAGCCCCAGCATTTT

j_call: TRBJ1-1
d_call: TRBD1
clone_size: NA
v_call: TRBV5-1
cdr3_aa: CASSLNWDRGPEAFF
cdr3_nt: TGCGCCAGCAGCTTGAACTGGGACAGGGGACCTGAAGCTTTCTTT

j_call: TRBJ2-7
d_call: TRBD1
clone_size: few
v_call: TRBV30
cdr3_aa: CAWSARAGTGDFKQYF
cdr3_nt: TGTGCCTGGAGTGCCCGGGCCGGGACAGGGGACTTCAAGCAGTACTTC

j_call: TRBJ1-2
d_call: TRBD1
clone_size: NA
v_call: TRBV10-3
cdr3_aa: CAISERGTGGPSSSMGYTF
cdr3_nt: TGTGCCATCAGTGAGCGCGGGACAGGGGGTCCCTCTTCTTCTATGGGTTACACCTTC

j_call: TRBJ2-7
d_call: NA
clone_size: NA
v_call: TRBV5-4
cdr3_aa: CASSPRGNSYEQYF
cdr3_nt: TGTGCCAGCAGCCCCCGGGGAAACTCCTACGAGCAGTACTTC

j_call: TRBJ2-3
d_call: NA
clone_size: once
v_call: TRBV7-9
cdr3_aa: CASSFGADTQYF
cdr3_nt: TGTGCCAGCAGCTTCGGGGCAGATACGCAGTATTTT

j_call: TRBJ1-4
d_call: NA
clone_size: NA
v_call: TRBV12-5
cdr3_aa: CASGLVTWEGEKLFF
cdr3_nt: TGTGCTAGTGGTTTGGTCACATGGGAGGGTGAAAAACTGTTTTTT

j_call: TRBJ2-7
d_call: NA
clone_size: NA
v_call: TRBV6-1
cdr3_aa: CASSDLQGQLGYEQYF
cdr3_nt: TGTGCCAGCAGTGATCTTCAGGGACAACTAGGTTACGAGCAGTACTTC

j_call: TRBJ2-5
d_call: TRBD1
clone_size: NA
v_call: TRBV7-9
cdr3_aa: CASSLSGQVPQETQYF
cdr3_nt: TGTGCCAGCAGCTTATCCGGACAGGTCCCGCAAGAGACCCAGTACTTC

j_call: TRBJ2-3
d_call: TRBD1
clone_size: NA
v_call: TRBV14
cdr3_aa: CASSQANRGIDTQYF
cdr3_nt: TGTGCCAGCAGCCAGGCAAACAGGGGAATCGATACGCAGTATTTT

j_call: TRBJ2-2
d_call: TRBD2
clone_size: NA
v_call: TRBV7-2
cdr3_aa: CASSLSGRGGGELFF
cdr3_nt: TGTGCCAGCAGCTTATCCGGGAGGGGAGGCGGGGAGCTGTTTTTT

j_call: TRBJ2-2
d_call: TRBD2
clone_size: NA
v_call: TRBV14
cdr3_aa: CASSQLRTSGRASTGELFF
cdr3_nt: TGTGCCAGCAGCCAGCTGCGGACTAGCGGGAGGGCCAGTACCGGGGAGCTGTTTTTT

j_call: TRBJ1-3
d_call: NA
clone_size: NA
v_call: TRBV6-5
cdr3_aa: CASSRGLGNTIYF
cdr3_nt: TGTGCCAGCAGCAGGGGCCTCGGAAACACCATATATTTT

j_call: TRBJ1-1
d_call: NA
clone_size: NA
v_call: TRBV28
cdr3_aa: CASSLRENTEAFF
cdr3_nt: TGTGCCAGCAGTTTAAGAGAGAACACTGAAGCTTTCTTT

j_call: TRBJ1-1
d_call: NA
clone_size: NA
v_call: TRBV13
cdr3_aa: CASSLIWYGGAFF
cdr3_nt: TGTGCCAGCAGCCTAATCTGGTACGGAGGAGCTTTCTTT

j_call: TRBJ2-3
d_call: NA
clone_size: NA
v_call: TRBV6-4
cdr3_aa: CASSKGAASTDTQYF
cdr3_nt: TGTGCCAGCAGCAAGGGAGCGGCTAGCACAGATACGCAGTATTTT